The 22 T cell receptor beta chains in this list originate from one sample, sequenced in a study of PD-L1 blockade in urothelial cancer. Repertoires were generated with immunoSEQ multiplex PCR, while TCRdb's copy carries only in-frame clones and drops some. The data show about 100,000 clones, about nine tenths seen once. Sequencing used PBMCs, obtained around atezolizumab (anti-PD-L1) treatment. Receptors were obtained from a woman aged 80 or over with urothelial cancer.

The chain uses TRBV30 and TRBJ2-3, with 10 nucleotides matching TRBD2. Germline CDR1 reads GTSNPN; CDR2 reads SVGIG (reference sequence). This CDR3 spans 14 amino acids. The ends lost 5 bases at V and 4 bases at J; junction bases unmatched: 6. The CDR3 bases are TGTGCCTGGGCCCGTGGACTAGCGGCAGATACGCAGTATTTT. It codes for CAWARGLAADTQYF.

CDR3 sequence: CASSLAGGYNEQFF. For the CDR3, the DNA is TGTGCCAGCAGTTTAGCGGGAGGCTACAATGAGCAGTTCTTC. The chain has TRBV6-4 and TRBJ2-1, with 10 bases that match TRBD2. Unmatched junction bases numbered 1, after V lost 5 bases and J lost 3 bases. The CDR3 is 14 residues long. Per germline, CDR1 MRHNA and CDR2 SNTAGT.

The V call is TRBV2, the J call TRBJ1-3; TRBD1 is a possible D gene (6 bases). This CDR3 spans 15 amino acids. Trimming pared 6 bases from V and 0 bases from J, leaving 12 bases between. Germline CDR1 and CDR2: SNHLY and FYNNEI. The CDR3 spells CASRETGTSGNTIYF. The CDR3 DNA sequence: TGTGCCAGCAGAGAGACAGGAACCTCTGGAAACACCATATATTTT.

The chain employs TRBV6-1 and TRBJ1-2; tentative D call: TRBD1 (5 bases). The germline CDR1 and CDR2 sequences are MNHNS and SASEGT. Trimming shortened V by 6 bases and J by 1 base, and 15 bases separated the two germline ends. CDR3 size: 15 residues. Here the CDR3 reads CASRTDRSYNYGYTF. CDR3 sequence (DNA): TGTGCCAGCAGAACAGACAGATCCTATAACTATGGCTACACCTTC.

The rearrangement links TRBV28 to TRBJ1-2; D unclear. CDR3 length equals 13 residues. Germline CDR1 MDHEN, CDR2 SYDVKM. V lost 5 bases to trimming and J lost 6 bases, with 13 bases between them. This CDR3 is CASSPEGIHGYTF. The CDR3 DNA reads TGTGCCAGCAGTCCTGAGGGTATACATGGCTACACCTTC.

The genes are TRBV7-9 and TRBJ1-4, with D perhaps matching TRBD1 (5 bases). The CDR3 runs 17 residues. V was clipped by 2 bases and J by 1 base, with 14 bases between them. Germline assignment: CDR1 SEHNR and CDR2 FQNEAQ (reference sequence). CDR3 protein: CASSLSALGGTNEKLFF. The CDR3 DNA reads TGTGCCAGCAGCTTATCCGCCCTGGGGGGAACTAATGAAAAACTGTTTTTT.

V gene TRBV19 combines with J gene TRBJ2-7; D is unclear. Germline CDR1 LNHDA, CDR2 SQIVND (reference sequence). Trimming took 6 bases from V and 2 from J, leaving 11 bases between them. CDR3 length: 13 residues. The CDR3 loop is CASSEARTYEQYF. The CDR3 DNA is TGTGCCAGTAGCGAGGCACGGACCTACGAGCAGTACTTC. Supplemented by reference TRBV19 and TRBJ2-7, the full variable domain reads DGGITQSPKYLFRKEGQNVTLSCEQNLNHDAMYWYRQDPGQGLRLIYYSQIVNDFQKGDIAEGYSVSREKKESFPLTVTSAQKNPTAFYLCASSEARTYEQYFGPGTRLTVT.

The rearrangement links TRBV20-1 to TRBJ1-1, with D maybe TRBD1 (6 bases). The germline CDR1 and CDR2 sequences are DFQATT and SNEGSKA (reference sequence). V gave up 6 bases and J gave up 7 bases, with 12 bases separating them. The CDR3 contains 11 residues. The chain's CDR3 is CSAQGGGEAFF. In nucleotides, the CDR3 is TGCAGTGCCCAAGGGGGTGGTGAAGCTTTCTTT.

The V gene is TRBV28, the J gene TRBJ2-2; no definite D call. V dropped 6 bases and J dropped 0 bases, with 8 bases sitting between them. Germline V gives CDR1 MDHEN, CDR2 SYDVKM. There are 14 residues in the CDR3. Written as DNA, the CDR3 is TGTGCCAGCAGGGGCTTCGCGAACACCGGGGAGCTGTTTTTT. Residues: CASRGFANTGELFF.

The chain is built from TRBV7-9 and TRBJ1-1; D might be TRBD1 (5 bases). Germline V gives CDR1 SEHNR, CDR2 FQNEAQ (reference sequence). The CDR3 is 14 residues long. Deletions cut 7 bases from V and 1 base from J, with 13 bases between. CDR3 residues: CASTRGGSNTEAFF. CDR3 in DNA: TGTGCCAGCACCCGGGGGGGATCGAACACTGAAGCTTTCTTT.

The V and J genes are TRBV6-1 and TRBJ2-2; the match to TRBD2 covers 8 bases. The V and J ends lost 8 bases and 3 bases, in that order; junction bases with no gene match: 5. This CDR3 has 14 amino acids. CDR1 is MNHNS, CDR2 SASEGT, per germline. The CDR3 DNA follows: TGTGCCAGCCGTCGGGAGGGCTACACCGGGGAGCTGTTTTTT. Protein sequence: CASRREGYTGELFF.

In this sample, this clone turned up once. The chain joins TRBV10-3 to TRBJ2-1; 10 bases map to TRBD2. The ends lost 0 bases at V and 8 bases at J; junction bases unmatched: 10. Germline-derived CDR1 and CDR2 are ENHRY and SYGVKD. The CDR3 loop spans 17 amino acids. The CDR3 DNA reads TGTGCCATCAGTGAGTCACCCCCGGGACTAGCGTCCGATGAGCAGTTCTTC. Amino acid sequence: CAISESPPGLASDEQFF.

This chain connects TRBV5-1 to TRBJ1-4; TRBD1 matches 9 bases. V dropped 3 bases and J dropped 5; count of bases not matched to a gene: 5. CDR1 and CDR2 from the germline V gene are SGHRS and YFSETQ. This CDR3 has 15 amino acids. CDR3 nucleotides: TGCGCCAGCAGCTCTTCAGGGACAGGGAATGAAAAACTGTTTTTT. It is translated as CASSSSGTGNEKLFF. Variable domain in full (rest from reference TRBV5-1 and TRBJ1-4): KAGVTQTPRYLIKTRGQQVTLSCSPISGHRSVSWYQQTPGQGLQFLFEYFSETQRNKGNFPGRFSGRQFSNSRSEMNVSTLELGDSALYLCASSSSGTGNEKLFFGSGTQLSVL.

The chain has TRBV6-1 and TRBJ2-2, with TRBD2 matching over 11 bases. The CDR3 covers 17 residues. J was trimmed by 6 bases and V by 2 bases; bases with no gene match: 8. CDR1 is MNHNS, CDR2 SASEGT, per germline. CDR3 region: CASSELVLAGVAGELFF. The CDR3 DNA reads TGTGCCAGCAGTGAATTGGTACTAGCGGGAGTGGCCGGGGAGCTGTTTTTT.

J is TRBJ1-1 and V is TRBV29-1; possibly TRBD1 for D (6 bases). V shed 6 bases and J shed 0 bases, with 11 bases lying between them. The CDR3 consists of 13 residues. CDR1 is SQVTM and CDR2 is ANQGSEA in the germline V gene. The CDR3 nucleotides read TGCAGCGTCAGGACAGCCTTGAACACTGAAGCTTTCTTT. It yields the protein CSVRTALNTEAFF.

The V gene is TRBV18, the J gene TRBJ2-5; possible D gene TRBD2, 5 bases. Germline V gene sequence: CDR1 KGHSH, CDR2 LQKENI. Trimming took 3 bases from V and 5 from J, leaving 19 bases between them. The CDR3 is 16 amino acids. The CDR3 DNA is TGTGCCAGCTCACCGAATTTGTTCAGGCCGGGGGAGACCCAGTACTTC. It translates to CASSPNLFRPGETQYF.

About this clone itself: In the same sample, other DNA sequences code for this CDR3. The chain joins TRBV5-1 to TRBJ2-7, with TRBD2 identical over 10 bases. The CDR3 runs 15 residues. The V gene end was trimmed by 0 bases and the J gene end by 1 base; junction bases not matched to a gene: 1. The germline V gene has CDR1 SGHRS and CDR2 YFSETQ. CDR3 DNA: TGCGCCAGCAGCTTGGGGACTAGCGGTTCCTACGAGCAGTACTTC. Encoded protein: CASSLGTSGSYEQYF.

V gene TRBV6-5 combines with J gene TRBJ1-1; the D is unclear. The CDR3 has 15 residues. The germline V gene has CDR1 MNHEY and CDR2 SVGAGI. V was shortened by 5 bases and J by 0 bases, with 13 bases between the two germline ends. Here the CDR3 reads CASSPSGQLNTEAFF. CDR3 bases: TGTGCCAGCAGTCCGTCTGGGCAGCTGAACACTGAAGCTTTCTTT.

DNA of the CDR3: TGCAGTGCTAGTGTCTCGGTCACCCAGTACTTC. This sequence encodes CSASVSVTQYF. This chain connects TRBV20-1 to TRBJ2-5; D is unclear. Germline lookup yields CDR1 DFQATT and CDR2 SNEGSKA (reference sequence). The CDR3 spans 11 residues. V shed 3 bases and J shed 8 bases, with 10 bases lying between them.

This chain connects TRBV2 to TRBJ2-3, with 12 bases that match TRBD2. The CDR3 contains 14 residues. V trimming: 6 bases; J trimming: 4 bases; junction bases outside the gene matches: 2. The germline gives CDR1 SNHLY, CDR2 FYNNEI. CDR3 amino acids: CASRRLAGADTQYF. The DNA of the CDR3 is TGTGCCAGCAGGAGACTAGCGGGAGCAGATACGCAGTATTTT.

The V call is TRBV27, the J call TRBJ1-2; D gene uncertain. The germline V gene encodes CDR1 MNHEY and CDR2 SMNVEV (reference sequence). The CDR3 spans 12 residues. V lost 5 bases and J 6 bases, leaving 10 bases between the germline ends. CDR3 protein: CASSATGDGYTF. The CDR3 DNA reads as TGTGCCAGCAGTGCCACCGGGGATGGCTACACCTTC.

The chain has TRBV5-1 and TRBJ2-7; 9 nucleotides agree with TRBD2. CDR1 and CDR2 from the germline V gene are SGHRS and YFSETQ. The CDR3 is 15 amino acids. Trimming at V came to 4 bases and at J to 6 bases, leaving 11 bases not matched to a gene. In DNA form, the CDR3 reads TGCGCCAGCAGCGCTATAGCGGGAGTTTCTTCCGAGCAGTACTTC. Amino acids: CASSAIAGVSSEQYF.